Listed below are T cell receptor beta chains from one sample, sequenced in a study of blood T cells in healthy people across ages. TCRdb reprocessed the 5' RACE reads via MiXCR and lists one record per CDR3 protein. The repertoire holds approximately 490,000 distinct CDR3 sequences, with around 24% as singletons. These records were also assigned to another study, of T cells of mothers and their children.

Sample: blood. These receptors originate from a boy younger than 18 in good health. The CDR3 runs from the conserved cysteine through the conserved F or W. The D gene is left open where the match is weak. The size entry is marked missing in some rows and otherwise reads once, few, many or a size class.

v_call: TRBV2
clone_size: -
d_call: -
j_call: TRBJ1-5
cdr3_nt: TGTGCCAGCAGTGAAAGTAGAGATCAGCCCCAGCATTTT
cdr3_aa: CASSESRDQPQHF

v_call: TRBV7-3
clone_size: few
d_call: TRBD2
j_call: TRBJ2-5
cdr3_nt: TGTGCCAGCAGCGCGCACCCGGGACTAGCGGGACAAGAGACCCAGTACTTC
cdr3_aa: CASSAHPGLAGQETQYF

v_call: TRBV7-2
clone_size: many
d_call: TRBD1
j_call: TRBJ2-7
cdr3_nt: TGTGCCAGCAGCGGACAGGCCCTGCTAGACTACGAGCAGTACTTC
cdr3_aa: CASSGQALLDYEQYF

v_call: TRBV7-2
clone_size: -
d_call: -
j_call: TRBJ1-2
cdr3_nt: TGTGCCAGCAGCTTAGCCGTAGGCAGGGAGGTTCTCTATGGCTACACCTTC
cdr3_aa: CASSLAVGREVLYGYTF

v_call: TRBV7-2
clone_size: few
d_call: -
j_call: TRBJ2-1
cdr3_nt: TGTGCCAGCAGCGCGGGACTTATTCAAAACAATGAGCAGTTCTTC
cdr3_aa: CASSAGLIQNNEQFF

v_call: TRBV6-7
clone_size: -
d_call: -
j_call: TRBJ2-5
cdr3_nt: TGTGCCAGCAGTGTAGGACCAACCAATCCAACCCAGTACTTC
cdr3_aa: CASSVGPTNPTQYF

v_call: TRBV4-2
clone_size: few
d_call: TRBD1
j_call: TRBJ2-7
cdr3_nt: TGTGCCAGCAGCCCGGGACAGATAGTTTCCGAGCAGTACTTC
cdr3_aa: CASSPGQIVSEQYF

v_call: TRBV12-3/TRBV12-4
clone_size: few
d_call: -
j_call: TRBJ1-4
cdr3_nt: TGTGCCAGCAGTTTAGGGCTCAATGAAAAACTGTTTTTT
cdr3_aa: CASSLGLNEKLFF

v_call: TRBV12-3/TRBV12-4
clone_size: few
d_call: -
j_call: TRBJ1-1
cdr3_nt: TGTGCCAGCAGTTTAATGGGAAATGAAGCTTTCTTT
cdr3_aa: CASSLMGNEAFF

v_call: TRBV24-1
clone_size: few
d_call: -
j_call: TRBJ2-7
cdr3_nt: TGTGCCACCAGTGAACATACAGGCTCGCAGTACTTC
cdr3_aa: CATSEHTGSQYF

v_call: TRBV10-2
clone_size: few
d_call: TRBD1
j_call: TRBJ2-1
cdr3_nt: TGCGCCAGCAGAAAGACAGGGGGGACCTACAATGAGCAGTTCTTC
cdr3_aa: CASRKTGGTYNEQFF

v_call: TRBV5-1
clone_size: -
d_call: -
j_call: TRBJ1-1
cdr3_nt: TGCGCCAGCAGCCAGAACGACGGAAATGAAGCTTTCTTT
cdr3_aa: CASSQNDGNEAFF

v_call: TRBV5-6
clone_size: -
d_call: TRBD2
j_call: TRBJ2-7
cdr3_nt: TGTGCCAGCAGCTTGGGTCGGGCAGAACATAGCGGGTACGAGCAGTACTTC
cdr3_aa: CASSLGRAEHSGYEQYF

v_call: TRBV6-2/TRBV6-3
clone_size: few
d_call: -
j_call: TRBJ2-7
cdr3_nt: TGTGCCAGCAGTCCGGGACTCCTTGTCCACGAGCAGTACTTC
cdr3_aa: CASSPGLLVHEQYF

v_call: TRBV29-1
clone_size: -
d_call: -
j_call: TRBJ2-1
cdr3_nt: TGCAGCGCTGTGGGACATGGAGAGTGGAGTGAGCAGTTCTTC
cdr3_aa: CSAVGHGEWSEQFF

v_call: TRBV7-9
clone_size: few
d_call: -
j_call: TRBJ2-7
cdr3_nt: TGTGCCAGCAGCTTAGCGTCGTCGGGCGAGCAGTACTTC
cdr3_aa: CASSLASSGEQYF

v_call: TRBV10-1
clone_size: few
d_call: TRBD1
j_call: TRBJ1-1
cdr3_nt: TGCGCCAGCATACAGGGGGCTATGAAAGCTTTCTTT
cdr3_aa: CASIQGAMKAFF

v_call: TRBV6-5
clone_size: few
d_call: -
j_call: TRBJ1-1
cdr3_nt: TGTGCCAGCAGTTACACAGGGTACACTGAAGCTTTCTTT
cdr3_aa: CASSYTGYTEAFF

v_call: TRBV12-3/TRBV12-4
clone_size: -
d_call: TRBD2
j_call: TRBJ2-3
cdr3_nt: TGTGCCAGCAGTTTATTAGCGGGGATCTCAGATACGCAGTATTTT
cdr3_aa: CASSLLAGISDTQYF

v_call: TRBV7-9
clone_size: -
d_call: TRBD2
j_call: TRBJ2-5
cdr3_nt: TGTGCCAGCAGCTCGAGGGTAGCGGGAGGTGGAGAGACCCAGTACTTC
cdr3_aa: CASSSRVAGGGETQYF

v_call: TRBV27
clone_size: few
d_call: TRBD1
j_call: TRBJ1-5
cdr3_nt: TGTGCCAGCAGTTCCCTTGGAGGGGGCTGGTTTCAGCCCCAGCATTTT
cdr3_aa: CASSSLGGGWFQPQHF

v_call: TRBV29-1
clone_size: many
d_call: TRBD1
j_call: TRBJ2-4
cdr3_nt: TGCAGCGTTGAAGTTGGGACAGGGGGTAACATTCAGTACTTC
cdr3_aa: CSVEVGTGGNIQYF

v_call: TRBV14
clone_size: few
d_call: TRBD2
j_call: TRBJ2-5
cdr3_nt: TGTGCCAGCAGCCAAGAGGGAGGGCGGGGAGAGACCCAGTACTTC
cdr3_aa: CASSQEGGRGETQYF

v_call: TRBV29-1
clone_size: few
d_call: -
j_call: TRBJ1-3
cdr3_nt: TGCAGCGTCCTATGGCATAACTCTGGAAACACCATATATTTT
cdr3_aa: CSVLWHNSGNTIYF

v_call: TRBV18
clone_size: -
d_call: -
j_call: TRBJ2-1
cdr3_nt: TGTGCCAGCTCACGGAACTCAGGGGAGACCCAGCACTTC
cdr3_aa: CASSRNSGETQHF

v_call: TRBV3-1
clone_size: few
d_call: TRBD2
j_call: TRBJ2-7
cdr3_nt: TGTGCCAGCAGCCAAACGTTTCAGGCTAGCGGTCCCTACGAGCAGTACTTC
cdr3_aa: CASSQTFQASGPYEQYF

v_call: TRBV29-1
clone_size: many
d_call: TRBD2
j_call: TRBJ2-1
cdr3_nt: TGCAGCACCGGACTAGCGGGGTACAATGAGCAGTTCTTC
cdr3_aa: CSTGLAGYNEQFF

v_call: TRBV7-9
clone_size: few
d_call: -
j_call: TRBJ2-3
cdr3_nt: TGTGCCAGCAGCTCGACTCAGGCAGGCACAGATACGCAGTATTTT
cdr3_aa: CASSSTQAGTDTQYF

v_call: TRBV11-2
clone_size: -
d_call: -
j_call: TRBJ2-3
cdr3_nt: TGTGCCAGCAGCTTAGGGGGGGTCTTCACAGATACGCAGTATTTT
cdr3_aa: CASSLGGVFTDTQYF

v_call: TRBV7-9
clone_size: -
d_call: -
j_call: TRBJ1-5
cdr3_nt: TGTGCCAGCAGCTTAGGGGGGTACACCCATCAGCCCCAGCATTTT
cdr3_aa: CASSLGGYTHQPQHF

v_call: TRBV28
clone_size: -
d_call: -
j_call: TRBJ2-1
cdr3_nt: TGTGCCAGCAGTCGTCCCGGGGGCCATGAGCAGTTCTTC
cdr3_aa: CASSRPGGHEQFF

v_call: TRBV9
clone_size: few
d_call: -
j_call: TRBJ1-1
cdr3_nt: TGTGCCAGCAGCGTAGGGGGCCGGGGGGCATACACTGAAGCTTTCTTT
cdr3_aa: CASSVGGRGAYTEAFF

v_call: TRBV6-6
clone_size: -
d_call: TRBD1
j_call: TRBJ2-7
cdr3_nt: TGTGCCTGCAGTTCCTCCGAGGGGACAGCCTACGAGCAGTACTTC
cdr3_aa: CACSSSEGTAYEQYF

v_call: TRBV18
clone_size: -
d_call: TRBD2
j_call: TRBJ2-7
cdr3_nt: TGTGCCAGCTCACCACTAAGCCTAGCGGGCCGCTCCTACGAGCAGTACTTC
cdr3_aa: CASSPLSLAGRSYEQYF

v_call: TRBV7-2
clone_size: few
d_call: TRBD2
j_call: TRBJ2-7
cdr3_nt: TGTGCCAGCAGCACGGGACTAGCCGGGGGTTTTTACGAGCAGTACTTC
cdr3_aa: CASSTGLAGGFYEQYF

v_call: TRBV28
clone_size: -
d_call: TRBD2
j_call: TRBJ2-7
cdr3_nt: TGTGCCAGCACTGAACCAAACCGGGGGGCCTACGAGCAGTACTTC
cdr3_aa: CASTEPNRGAYEQYF

v_call: TRBV7-6
clone_size: few
d_call: TRBD1
j_call: TRBJ1-5
cdr3_nt: TGTGCCAGCAGCTTAAGGGTTAGGGGGCCGGGGAGCAATCAGCCCCAGCATTTT
cdr3_aa: CASSLRVRGPGSNQPQHF

v_call: TRBV27
clone_size: -
d_call: -
j_call: TRBJ2-1
cdr3_nt: TGTGCCAGCAGTTTTGGTGTCCCGACCGGGGCCGAGCAGTTCTTC
cdr3_aa: CASSFGVPTGAEQFF

v_call: TRBV12-3/TRBV12-4
clone_size: few
d_call: -
j_call: TRBJ1-1
cdr3_nt: TGTGCCAGCAGTCCGGCCTCTGGAATGCAAGCTTTCTTT
cdr3_aa: CASSPASGMQAFF

v_call: TRBV5-1
clone_size: medium-sized
d_call: TRBD1
j_call: TRBJ1-2
cdr3_nt: TGCGCCAGCAGCTTGGACCCCGGGACAGCTTATGGCTACACCTTC
cdr3_aa: CASSLDPGTAYGYTF

v_call: TRBV7-2
clone_size: -
d_call: -
j_call: TRBJ1-2
cdr3_nt: TGTGCCAGCAGCTCCACGACAGGTTATGGCTACACCTTC
cdr3_aa: CASSSTTGYGYTF

v_call: TRBV4-2
clone_size: -
d_call: TRBD2
j_call: TRBJ2-5
cdr3_nt: TGTGCCAGCAGCCAAATGTGGGGCGAGCGGGAGTATGAAGAGACCCAGTACTTC
cdr3_aa: CASSQMWGEREYEETQYF

v_call: TRBV2
clone_size: -
d_call: -
j_call: TRBJ1-2
cdr3_nt: TGTACTCTGGGGTATACGTATGGCTACACCTTC
cdr3_aa: CTLGYTYGYTF